Below are 27 T cell receptor beta chains sequenced from a single sample in a study of T cell responses to AZD1222 COVID-19 vaccine listed by TCRdb under 2021. The sample's time point label is to be understood as: baseline before first vaccination. The library was prepared using the immunoSEQ multiplex PCR assay. As stored in TCRdb, this immuneACCESS dataset retains in-frame rearrangements with V and J assigned. A fraction of the clones does not appear; measured against another copy, unresolved V genes explain less than half of the discrepancy, and the remainder lacks a known reason. The sample table shows 200,000 or so clones, and around 92% are seen once. Clones ranked in the top ten supply about 10% of the sample. The sample consisted of peripheral blood, taken on day 0 of AZD1222 vaccination. These receptors came from an adult in good health.

The chain is built from TRBV11-2 and TRBJ2-7, with D uncertain. The CDR3 has 14 amino acids. Germline CDR1 reads SGHAT; CDR2 reads FQNNGV. V was shortened by 3 bases and J by 3 bases, with 12 bases between the two germline ends. CDR3 residues: CASSFDDGDYEQYF. The CDR3 nucleotides read TGTGCCAGCAGCTTTGACGACGGAGACTACGAGCAGTACTTC.

This clone came up once. The CDR3 spells CATSRGTTVNTEAFF. CDR3 coding DNA: TGTGCCACCAGCAGAGGGACGACGGTGAACACTGAAGCTTTCTTT. V gene TRBV15 combines with J gene TRBJ1-1; D is unclear. CDR1 LNHNV and CDR2 YYDKDF come from the germline V gene (reference sequence). Trimming took off 1 base at V and 0 bases at J, with 9 bases between the two ends. The CDR3 has 15 residues.

The chain combines TRBV7-2 with TRBJ1-6; D gene unclear. Between the trimmed V and J ends, which lost 3 bases and 2 bases, there was a span of 11 bases. This CDR3 comprises 16 residues. Looked up from germline, CDR1 is SGHTA and CDR2 is FQGNSA. DNA for the CDR3: TGTGCCAGCAGCTTTAGGGCGGTAACCTATAATTCACCCCTCCACTTT. Translation: CASSFRAVTYNSPLHF. The full variable domain, in which reference TRBV7-2 and TRBJ1-6 provide the parts outside the CDR3, is GAGVSQSPSNKVTEKGKDVELRCDPISGHTALYWYRQSLGQGLEFLIYFQGNSAPDKSGLPSDRFSAERTGGSVSTLTIQRTQQEDSAVYLCASSFRAVTYNSPLHFGNGTRLTVT.

This chain joins TRBV30 and TRBJ1-5, with a possible D match to TRBD1 (5 bases). CDR1 is GTSNPN and CDR2 is SVGIG in the germline V gene (reference sequence). The CDR3 loop spans 14 amino acids. Deletions cut 0 bases from V and 6 bases from J, with 12 bases between. Here the CDR3 DNA reads TGTGCCTGGAGTGTTGGAGGGACTCTTCAGCCCCAGCATTTT. It codes for CAWSVGGTLQPQHF.

The chain is built from TRBV19 and TRBJ1-5; TRBD1 aligns across 9 bases. Trimming took 5 bases from V and 5 from J; bases not matched to a gene: 10. The CDR3 contains 16 residues. The germline gives CDR1 LNHDA, CDR2 SQIVND (reference sequence). The CDR3 spells CASSAMGQGGDQPQHF. The CDR3, as DNA: TGTGCCAGTAGTGCCATGGGACAGGGAGGGGATCAGCCCCAGCATTTT.

This clone was counted once. V gene TRBV5-5 combines with J gene TRBJ1-1, with D hard to call. V was pared by 0 bases and J by 11 bases, with 8 bases between. The germline gives CDR1 SGHKS, CDR2 YYEKEE (reference sequence). This CDR3 has 11 residues. The CDR3 DNA sequence: TGTGCCAGCAGCTTGGGCAGTTCGGCTTTCTTT. This gives the protein CASSLGSSAFF.

The V call is TRBV11-1, the J call TRBJ2-5, with D perhaps given as TRBD1 or TRBD2 (5 bases each). The CDR3 totals 13 residues. V lost 6 bases, J lost 10 bases, and 18 bases lay in between. The V gene's germline CDR1 is SGHAT and CDR2 FQDESV (reference sequence). CDR3 in amino acids: CASRGNQGPVQYF. The CDR3 DNA follows: TGTGCCAGCAGAGGGAATCAGGGACCAGTCCAGTACTTC.

The rearrangement uses TRBV4-2 and TRBJ2-1; D unclear. Trimming removed 1 base from V and 9 bases from J, with 10 bases in between. This CDR3 is built from 13 residues. Per the germline V gene, CDR1 is LGHNA and CDR2 is YNFKEQ. CDR3 DNA: TGTGCCAGCAGCCAAGGAGGCAGTTTTGAGCAGTTCTTC. Its protein product is CASSQGGSFEQFF.

This clone was detected once. V is TRBV9 and J is TRBJ1-1; D is perhaps TRBD1 (5 bases). Germline V gene data show CDR1 as SGDLS and CDR2 as YYNGEE. CDR3 length equals 14 residues. Trimming left V 2 bases short and J 3 bases short, with 11 bases between. The CDR3 nucleotides are TGTGCCAGCAGCGTCGAGGGGCGGGACACTGAAGCTTTCTTT. Amino acids: CASSVEGRDTEAFF.

About this clone itself: The junction shows a germline mismatch at one end, possibly a read error. V is TRBV5-4 and J is TRBJ2-1, with a weak D call TRBD2 (6 bases). This CDR3 region has 13 residues. The germline gives CDR1 SGHNT, CDR2 YYREEE (reference sequence). The CDR3 nucleotides read TGTGCCAGCAGCCCGAGCGGGTACACTGAGCAGTTCTTC. Encoded protein: CASSPSGYTEQFF. The variable domain in full, with the rest retrieved from reference TRBV5-4 and TRBJ2-1, is ETGVTQSPTHLIKTRGQQVTLRCSSQSGHNTVSWYQQALGQGPQFIFQYYREEENGRGNFPPRFSGLQFPNYSSELNVNALELDDSALYLCASSPSGYTEQFFGPGTRLTVL.

The V and J genes are TRBV3-1 (or the pseudogene TRBV3-2) and TRBJ2-3; possible D gene TRBD1, 5 bases. CDR1 is LGHDT and CDR2 is YNNKEL in the germline V gene (reference sequence). V lost 1 base, J lost 4 bases, and 15 bases lay in between. The CDR3 is made up of 16 amino acids. Here the CDR3 reads CASSQGEWGLADTQYF. The CDR3 region has the DNA TGTGCCAGCAGCCAAGGGGAATGGGGCCTCGCAGATACGCAGTATTTT.

The V call is TRBV24-1, the J call TRBJ1-5; the D is unclear. This CDR3 has 14 amino acids. Germline V gene data show CDR1 as KGHDR and CDR2 as SFDVKD. Trimming cost V 3 bases and J 0 bases, with 5 bases left between them. CDR3 loop: CATSDPISNQPQHF. The CDR3 DNA reads TGTGCCACCAGTGATCCCATTAGCAATCAGCCCCAGCATTTT.

The table lists this clone with a count of one. The J gene is TRBJ1-1, the V gene TRBV19, with D uncertain. Looked up from germline, CDR1 is LNHDA and CDR2 is SQIVND (reference sequence). CDR3 length equals 13 residues. V lost 8 bases and J 5 bases, leaving 15 bases between the germline ends. The DNA of the CDR3 is TGTGCCAGTGCAGCCGACGCCCGGACTGAAGCTTTCTTT. It encodes CASAADARTEAFF.

DNA for the CDR3: TGCGCCAGCAGCCGTCCACTGTGGGATGAGCAGTTCTTC. It specifies CASSRPLWDEQFF. J is TRBJ2-1 and V is TRBV4-1; D unresolved. Germline lookup yields CDR1 MGHRA and CDR2 YSYEKL. The CDR3 is made up of 13 amino acids. Trimming took 4 bases from V and 8 from J, leaving 12 bases between them.

The V gene is TRBV7-9, the J gene TRBJ1-4; D remains ambiguous. CDR3 length equals 14 residues. V was pared by 7 bases and J by 6 bases, with 15 bases between. The germline V gene has CDR1 SEHNR and CDR2 FQNEAQ (reference sequence). CDR3 residues: CASKAAVIHEKLFF. The CDR3 coding sequence is TGTGCCAGCAAGGCGGCAGTAATCCATGAAAAACTGTTTTTT.

A remark on this clone: One end of the junction is discordant with germline, which a read error may explain. V and J are TRBV28 and TRBJ2-5, with TRBD2 matching over 12 bases. The germline V gene has CDR1 MDHEN and CDR2 SYDVKM. This CDR3 contains 13 residues. Here the CDR3 reads CASRPSGREDPDF. The CDR3 DNA reads TGTGCCAGCAGGCCTAGCGGGAGGGAGGACCCGGACTTC. The full variable domain, in which reference TRBV28 and TRBJ2-5 provide the parts outside the CDR3, is DVKVTQSSRYLVKRTGEKVFLECVQDMDHENMFWYRQDPGLGLRLIYFSYDVKMKEKGDIPEGYSVSREKKERFSLILESASTNQTSMYLCASRPSGREDPDFGPGTRLLVL.

V and J are TRBV5-4 and TRBJ2-7, with TRBD1 as a possible D gene (6 bases). The germline V gene encodes CDR1 SGHNT and CDR2 YYREEE (reference sequence). The CDR3 is 13 amino acids. V was trimmed by 2 bases and J by 2 bases, leaving 8 bases between them. CDR3: CASSFDRTYEQYV. The CDR3, as DNA: TGTGCCAGCAGCTTTGACAGGACCTACGAGCAGTACGTC.

The V call is TRBV19, the J call TRBJ2-1; D is undetermined. Looked up from germline, CDR1 is LNHDA and CDR2 is SQIVND (reference sequence). Between the trimmed V and J ends, which lost 1 base and 0 bases, there was a span of 7 bases. The CDR3 has 15 amino acids. The CDR3 protein is CASSIGLSSYNEQFF. The CDR3 coding sequence is TGTGCCAGTAGTATAGGACTTAGCTCCTACAATGAGCAGTTCTTC.

This sequence joins TRBV11-2 and TRBJ2-5, with D tentatively TRBD2 (6 bases). The CDR3 has 14 residues. The germline V gene encodes CDR1 SGHAT and CDR2 FQNNGV. Trimming cost V 7 bases and J 5 bases, with 17 bases left between them. The DNA for the CDR3 is TGTGCCAGCATTCGAGGGAGGCTCGGGGAGACCCAGTACTTC. Amino acid sequence: CASIRGRLGETQYF.

This chain links TRBV3-1 (or the pseudogene TRBV3-2) with TRBJ1-5; weak D call: TRBD1 (5 bases). The V end was cut by 3 bases, the J end by 5 bases, with 8 bases between. This CDR3 has 13 amino acids. Germline V gene data show CDR1 as LGHDT and CDR2 as YNNKEL (reference sequence). The CDR3 sequence: CASSHRVHQPQHF. CDR3 in DNA: TGTGCCAGCAGCCACAGGGTTCATCAGCCCCAGCATTTT.

This clone has a single count. V and J are TRBV27 and TRBJ2-3; 9 nucleotides agree with TRBD2. The germline V gene encodes CDR1 MNHEY and CDR2 SMNVEV (reference sequence). V lost 4 bases to trimming and J lost 2 bases; unmatched junction nucleotides: 25. The CDR3 is 22 amino acids. The CDR3 here is CASSSPGFMGGRVKVDTDTQYF. CDR3 DNA: TGTGCCAGCAGTTCACCGGGATTTATGGGCGGGAGGGTCAAAGTGGACACAGATACGCAGTATTTT.

The chain joins TRBV4-2 to TRBJ1-5, with D perhaps matching TRBD1 (5 bases). CDR1 LGHNA and CDR2 YNFKEQ come from the germline V gene. V was trimmed by 6 bases and J by 0 bases, leaving 12 bases between them. This CDR3 comprises 15 residues. CDR3 coding DNA: TGTGCCAGCAGACAACAGGATAATAGCAATCAGCCCCAGCATTTT. Encoded protein: CASRQQDNSNQPQHF.

V is TRBV3-1 (or the pseudogene TRBV3-2) and J is TRBJ1-1; a possible D gene is TRBD1 (5 bases). V lost 0 bases and J 1 base, leaving 12 bases between the germline ends. Germline CDR1 reads LGHDT; CDR2 reads YNNKEL (reference sequence). This CDR3 has 16 amino acids. Written as DNA, the CDR3 is TGTGCCAGCAGCCAAGAGTCGGGGGTCGGGAACACTGAAGCTTTCTTT. Translating gives CASSQESGVGNTEAFF.

The chain has TRBV24-1 and TRBJ1-2; D ambiguous. Germline V gene sequence: CDR1 KGHDR, CDR2 SFDVKD. This CDR3 is built from 11 residues. Trimming removed 3 bases from V and 7 bases from J, with 5 bases in between. CDR3 loop: CATSDGFGYTF. DNA of the CDR3: TGTGCCACCAGTGATGGGTTTGGCTACACCTTC.

This chain joins TRBV9 and TRBJ1-2, with D unclear. CDR1 SGDLS and CDR2 YYNGEE come from the germline V gene. Trimming removed 4 bases at V and 4 bases at J, with 17 bases between. This CDR3 has 15 residues. The CDR3, as DNA: TGTGCCAGCAGCCCCCGGGAACCAGCCCTCTATGGCTACACCTTC. It translates to CASSPREPALYGYTF.

The chain carries TRBV4-2 and TRBJ1-3; maybe TRBD1 (6 bases). CDR1 is LGHNA, CDR2 YNFKEQ, per germline. The CDR3 loop spans 16 amino acids. Trimming took off 0 bases at V and 3 bases at J, with 12 bases between the two ends. In nucleotides, the CDR3 is TGTGCCAGCAGCCAAGATTATCAGGGGTTTGGAAACACCATATATTTT. Its protein is CASSQDYQGFGNTIYF.

The rearrangement uses TRBV7-9 and TRBJ1-5, with a weak D call TRBD1 (6 bases). V lost 5 bases and J lost 6, with 11 bases in between. The CDR3 is 13 amino acids. Germline assignment: CDR1 SEHNR and CDR2 FQNEAQ (reference sequence). CDR3 in amino acids: CASSPRGGQPQHF. Written as DNA, the CDR3 is TGTGCCAGCAGCCCCAGGGGTGGTCAGCCCCAGCATTTT.